Below, 15 T cell receptor beta chains from the same sample are listed, as sequenced in a study of cytomegalovirus exposure and HLA in healthy donors. PCR used 60 Vbeta primers and 13 Jbeta primers. Some clones are missing from TCRdb's copy, which holds only in-frame ones; the method was immunoSEQ multiplex PCR. The sample consists of 150,000 to 200,000 clones, over 75% of them appearing once. Sequences were obtained from PBMCs. The receptors derive from a woman aged 18-35 years in good health and CMV-seronegative.

This clone was seen a few times. This chain uses TRBV6-6 with TRBJ1-5; D remains ambiguous. CDR1 and CDR2 from the germline V gene are MNHNY and SVGAGI (reference sequence). This CDR3 is built from 14 residues. V was pared by 4 bases and J by 0 bases, with 7 bases between. CDR3 sequence reads: CASSLGYSNQPQHF. CDR3 nucleotide sequence: TGTGCCAGCAGTTTGGGCTATAGCAATCAGCCCCAGCATTTT.

The chain joins TRBV28 to TRBJ1-1; 11 positions agree with TRBD1. The germline V gene encodes CDR1 MDHEN and CDR2 SYDVKM. This CDR3 has 13 residues. After removal of 6 bases from V and 5 bases from J, the junction contained 2 bases not matched to a gene. CDR3 amino acids: CASRDRGPTEAFF. DNA for the CDR3: TGTGCCAGCAGGGACAGGGGGCCGACTGAAGCTTTCTTT.

The rearrangement links TRBV7-9 to TRBJ1-2; unclear D gene. With 2 bases removed from V and 12 bases from J, the gap between germline ends came to 10 bases. CDR3 length equals 11 residues. Germline lookup yields CDR1 SEHNR and CDR2 FQNEAQ (reference sequence). The CDR3 region is CASSLLWEDTF. The CDR3 nucleotides are TGTGCCAGCAGCTTACTTTGGGAGGACACCTTC.

This clone was picked up one time. The rearrangement uses TRBV5-1 and TRBJ1-5; 11 bases fit TRBD1. Trimming removed 0 bases from V and 7 bases from J; junction bases left unmatched: 0. This CDR3 comprises 14 residues. Germline CDR1 SGHRS, CDR2 YFSETQ. The CDR3 sequence is CASSLGDRGQPQHF. The CDR3 DNA reads TGCGCCAGCAGCTTGGGGGACAGGGGGCAGCCCCAGCATTTT.

The chain links TRBV27 to TRBJ1-2, with 7 bases that match TRBD1. CDR1 MNHEY and CDR2 SMNVEV come from the germline V gene (reference sequence). CDR3 size: 15 residues. V lost 0 bases to trimming and J lost 4 bases; unmatched junction nucleotides: 5. The CDR3 loop reads CASSLSTGFGYGYTF. DNA for the CDR3: TGTGCCAGCAGTTTATCGACAGGGTTCGGCTATGGCTACACCTTC.

V and J are TRBV6-5 and TRBJ2-1; the match to TRBD2 covers 7 bases. CDR1 MNHEY and CDR2 SVGAGI come from the germline V gene. Trimming at V came to 3 bases and at J to 8 bases, leaving 10 bases not matched to a gene. This CDR3 is built from 15 residues. In DNA form, the CDR3 reads TGTGCCAGCAGTTATAATGGGCTAGCGGCGGATGAGCAGTTCTTC. It specifies CASSYNGLAADEQFF.

The V call is TRBV7-9, the J call TRBJ2-1; 7 bases agree with TRBD1. Trimming cost V 5 bases and J 5 bases; bases outside gene matches: 15. The CDR3 extends over 17 amino acids. Germline CDR1 SEHNR, CDR2 FQNEAQ (reference sequence). The CDR3 DNA is TGTGCCAGCAGCGGATTCCTGGGGGACAGCAAAAACAATGAGCAGTTCTTC. This codes for CASSGFLGDSKNNEQFF.

The rearrangement uses TRBV29-1 and TRBJ2-5; 7 positions agree with TRBD2. Unmatched junction bases numbered 4, after V lost 4 bases and J lost 5 bases. This CDR3 comprises 12 residues. Per the germline V gene, CDR1 is SQVTM and CDR2 is ANQGSEA. The CDR3: CSVAGGRETQYF. The CDR3 DNA sequence: TGCAGCGTTGCGGGGGGTCGGGAGACCCAGTACTTC.

V and J are TRBV30 and TRBJ1-2; D not resolved. Trimming stripped 3 bases from V and 4 bases from J, with 15 bases between. Germline lookup yields CDR1 GTSNPN and CDR2 SVGIG (reference sequence). The CDR3 length is 14 residues. CDR3 bases: TGTGCCTGGAGCACCCGGGAGCAGAGCTATGGCTACACCTTC. It yields the protein CAWSTREQSYGYTF.

The chain joins TRBV6-1 to TRBJ2-7; 8 bases map to TRBD1. The CDR3 totals 17 residues. Germline values: CDR1 MNHNS, CDR2 SASEGT. The J segment lost 5 bases and the V segment lost 0 bases, leaving 12 bases of the junction unmatched. CDR3 amino acids: CASSEARTGTGTDEQYF. CDR3 coding DNA: TGTGCCAGCAGTGAAGCCCGAACCGGGACAGGTACCGACGAGCAGTACTTC.

This clone was seen only a few times. Additional DNA sequences in this sample encode the identical CDR3. V usage is TRBV15 and J usage is TRBJ2-2, with TRBD2 identical over 8 bases. Germline CDR1 is LNHNV and CDR2 is YYDKDF (reference sequence). The CDR3 consists of 16 residues. The trim removed 0 bases at V and 2 bases at J, leaving 2 bases unmatched. The CDR3 nucleotides read TGTGCCACCAGCAGAGATCTAGCGGGTAACACCGGGGAGCTGTTTTTT. Translated: CATSRDLAGNTGELFF.

J is TRBJ2-5 and V is TRBV28; possibly TRBD1 for D (6 bases). V lost 5 bases and J 4 bases, leaving 17 bases between the germline ends. Germline CDR1 reads MDHEN; CDR2 reads SYDVKM. The CDR3 consists of 15 residues. CDR3 DNA: TGTGCCAGCAGTCCGGCCGGGCAGGGGAGAGAGACCCAGTACTTC. This codes for CASSPAGQGRETQYF.

The chain carries TRBV7-8 and TRBJ2-1, with 14 positions matching TRBD2. Germline CDR1 and CDR2: SGHVS and FQNEAQ. Losses at the gene ends were 4 bases for V and 8 bases for J; bases not matched to a gene: 7. CDR3 length: 16 residues. CDR3 bases: TGTGCCAGCAGCTACCTAGGGACTAGCGGGAGTGATGAGCAGTTCTTC. As protein: CASSYLGTSGSDEQFF.

V is TRBV4-1 and J is TRBJ2-7, with TRBD1 matching 7 bases. CDR3 length: 14 residues. The germline V gene has CDR1 MGHRA and CDR2 YSYEKL. Unmatched junction bases numbered 6, after V lost 1 base and J lost 6 bases. CDR3 bases: TGCGCCAGCAGCCAAGGACAGGGTCTCATCGAGCAGTACTTC. Its protein is CASSQGQGLIEQYF.

This chain joins TRBV30 and TRBJ2-3, with 10 bases fitting TRBD2. The ends lost 4 bases at V and 6 bases at J; junction bases unmatched: 10. Germline CDR1 reads GTSNPN; CDR2 reads SVGIG (reference sequence). CDR3 length: 15 amino acids. The CDR3 bases are TGTGCCTGGAACCTGCTAGCGGGAGTGGGGGATACGCAGTATTTT. Translation: CAWNLLAGVGDTQYF.